These 21 T cell receptor beta chains originate from one sample sequenced in a study of cytomegalovirus exposure and HLA in healthy donors. 60 Vbeta and 13 Jbeta primers were used in PCR. The data were produced by immunoSEQ multiplex PCR, yet TCRdb's version contains in-frame clones alone and is incomplete. The sample yields roughly 170,000 clones, 77% seen once. Material for sequencing was PBMCs. Source of these receptors: a woman in her 30s in good health and CMV-seronegative.

The V call is TRBV11-1, the J call TRBJ2-3; D may be TRBD2 (6 bases). CDR1 SGHAT and CDR2 FQDESV come from the germline V gene (reference sequence). The CDR3 runs to 14 residues. Trimming cost V 5 bases and J 2 bases, with 11 bases left between them. CDR3 DNA: TGTGCCAGCAGCCCAAGACTAGTCACAGATACGCAGTATTTT. Translating gives CASSPRLVTDTQYF.

The rearrangement uses TRBV7-6 and TRBJ1-4; 10 bases map to TRBD1. Germline lookup yields CDR1 SGHVS and CDR2 FNYEAQ. This CDR3 has 15 amino acids. Trimming removed 2 bases from V and 5 bases from J; junction bases left unmatched: 2. CDR3 sequence (DNA): TGTGCCAGCAGCTTAAGGACAGGGGGGAATGAAAAACTGTTTTTT. It yields the protein CASSLRTGGNEKLFF.

V is TRBV29-1 and J is TRBJ2-1; 7 bases fit TRBD1. J lost 0 bases, V lost 6 bases, and 11 bases had no gene match. The CDR3 is 16 amino acids. CDR1 SQVTM and CDR2 ANQGSEA come from the germline V gene. In DNA form, the CDR3 reads TGCAGCGTCCCCCGGGCAGGGGGTACCTCCTACAATGAGCAGTTCTTC. The encoded protein is CSVPRAGGTSYNEQFF.

In its sample, this clone was seen once. V and J are TRBV7-9 and TRBJ2-7; 8 bases line up with TRBD2. Trimming cost V 8 bases and J 7 bases; bases outside gene matches: 13. Germline V gene sequence: CDR1 SEHNR, CDR2 FQNEAQ (reference sequence). This CDR3 is 14 amino acids long. In nucleotides, the CDR3 is TGTGCCAGCCGTGGCACCGGGAGGGCCAATGAGCAGTACTTC. This sequence encodes CASRGTGRANEQYF.

This chain links TRBV30 with TRBJ2-5; no reliable D call. The end of the DNA aligns better with TRBJ2-7, so the J call may be wrong. The length of the CDR3 is 12 residues. Germline V CDR1 and CDR2: GTSNPN, SVGIG (reference sequence). CDR3 sequence reads: CAWSATSYEQYF. CDR3 sequence (DNA): TGTGCCTGGAGTGCCACCTCCTACGAGCAGTACTTC.

V is TRBV13 and J is TRBJ2-7; maybe TRBD1 (6 bases). Germline lookup yields CDR1 PRHDT and CDR2 FYEKMQ (reference sequence). The V end was cut by 4 bases, the J end by 0 bases, with 13 bases between. The CDR3 consists of 15 residues. CDR3 nucleotides: TGTGCCAGCAGCTCCCGACAGGAATCCTCCTACGAGCAGTACTTC. The encoded protein is CASSSRQESSYEQYF.

This clone appeared a few times. The V and J genes are TRBV18 and TRBJ1-5; TRBD1 aligns across 8 bases. The germline V gene has CDR1 KGHSH and CDR2 LQKENI. The CDR3 loop spans 14 amino acids. After removal of 3 bases from V and 6 bases from J, the junction contained 4 bases not matched to a gene. CDR3 region: CASSPGQGSQPQHF. As DNA, the CDR3 is TGTGCCAGCTCACCTGGACAGGGCTCTCAGCCCCAGCATTTT.

The rearrangement joins TRBV7-2 to TRBJ1-2; TRBD1 matches at 7 bases. Trimming removed 5 bases from V and 7 bases from J; junction bases left unmatched: 10. Per germline, CDR1 SGHTA and CDR2 FQGNSA. The CDR3 totals 14 residues. As DNA, the CDR3 is TGTGCCAGCAGCATACAGGGGATTTCGGGTGGCTACACCTTC. This gives the protein CASSIQGISGGYTF.

This clone occurred a few times. The J gene is TRBJ1-2, the V gene TRBV28; 8 nucleotides line up with TRBD1. V was pared by 3 bases and J by 7 bases, with 7 bases of the junction left unmatched. This CDR3 has 14 residues. Germline V lookup: CDR1 MDHEN, CDR2 SYDVKM. The CDR3 protein is CASSFRGTGTGYTF. For the CDR3, the DNA is TGTGCCAGCAGTTTCAGGGGGACAGGTACTGGCTACACCTTC.

This chain uses TRBV5-1 with TRBJ1-2, with TRBD1 matching over 8 bases. The J segment lost 3 bases and the V segment lost 0 bases, leaving 1 base of the junction unmatched. The CDR3 spans 14 residues. Germline V gene sequence: CDR1 SGHRS, CDR2 YFSETQ. DNA for the CDR3: TGCGCCAGCAGCTTGGCAGGGGGCGACTATGGCTACACCTTC. Amino acid sequence: CASSLAGGDYGYTF.

This clone appeared once. DNA of the CDR3: TGCAGCGTTGATCCGGGACAGGGCTCCTACGAGCAGTACTTC. This encodes CSVDPGQGSYEQYF. The chain joins TRBV29-1 to TRBJ2-7; 9 bases line up with TRBD1. CDR1 and CDR2 (germline): SQVTM, ANQGSEA. The CDR3 length is 14 residues. The ends lost 3 bases at V and 0 bases at J; junction bases unmatched: 3.

The chain uses TRBV27 and TRBJ2-5; weak D call: TRBD2 (5 bases). From germline, CDR1 is MNHEY and CDR2 SMNVEV (reference sequence). Trimming pared 5 bases from V and 4 bases from J, leaving 5 bases between. This CDR3 is built from 11 residues. CDR3 nucleotide sequence: TGTGCCAGCAGTCGGGGAGAGACCCAGTACTTC. This codes for CASSRGETQYF.

This clone was observed a single time. J is TRBJ2-5 and V is TRBV7-3; D uncertain. Trimming left V 0 bases short and J 4 bases short, with 12 bases between. This CDR3 is built from 15 residues. Germline V gene sequence: CDR1 SGHTA, CDR2 FQGTGA. The CDR3 DNA follows: TGTGCCAGCAGCTTAACCCCGACTTACCGAGAGACCCAGTACTTC. Translated, it gives CASSLTPTYRETQYF. Drawing the rest from reference TRBV7-3 and TRBJ2-5, the complete variable domain is GAGVSQTPSNKVTEKGKYVELRCDPISGHTALYWYRQSLGQGPEFLIYFQGTGAADDSGLPNDRFFAVRPEGSVSTLKIQRTERGDSAVYLCASSLTPTYRETQYFGPGTRLLVL.

The J gene is TRBJ1-1, the V gene TRBV5-1, with TRBD1 matching 7 bases. The V gene end was trimmed by 4 bases and the J gene end by 3 bases; junction bases not matched to a gene: 9. The germline CDR1 and CDR2 sequences are SGHRS and YFSETQ. This CDR3 spans 15 amino acids. CDR3 amino acids: CASSGETGWYTEAFF. In DNA form, the CDR3 reads TGCGCCAGCAGCGGAGAGACAGGGTGGTACACTGAAGCTTTCTTT.

The V call is TRBV29-1, the J call TRBJ1-2; 11 bases align to TRBD1. V lost 5 bases, J lost 0 bases, and 2 bases stayed unmatched. Germline values: CDR1 SQVTM, CDR2 ANQGSEA. The CDR3 length is 14 residues. The CDR3 region is CSVRTGGPNYGYTF. The CDR3 nucleotides are TGCAGCGTTAGGACAGGGGGCCCTAACTATGGCTACACCTTC.

The V gene is TRBV6-1, the J gene TRBJ1-5, with D perhaps matching TRBD1 (5 bases). Trimming removed 6 bases at V and 4 bases at J, with 10 bases between. Germline V CDR1 and CDR2: MNHNS, SASEGT. This CDR3 spans 13 amino acids. DNA of the CDR3: TGTGCCAGCAGGAGGGGAGGGAATCAGCCCCAGCATTTT. Residues: CASRRGGNQPQHF.

The sample holds a few counts of this clone. Here the CDR3 DNA reads TGCGCCACCTCAACGGGGACAGAGGAAAACATTCAGTACTTC. Translation: CATSTGTEENIQYF. The chain employs TRBV5-1 and TRBJ2-4; TRBD1 aligns across 7 bases. Germline lookup yields CDR1 SGHRS and CDR2 YFSETQ. The trim removed 9 bases at V and 5 bases at J, leaving 11 bases unmatched. This CDR3 comprises 14 residues.

The V call is TRBV7-3, the J call TRBJ2-1, with D perhaps TRBD1 (5 bases). V was clipped by 5 bases and J by 2 bases, with 10 bases between them. This CDR3 is built from 14 residues. Per germline, CDR1 SGHTA and CDR2 FQGTGA. CDR3 in amino acids: CASSPQATYNEQFF. The CDR3 DNA follows: TGTGCCAGCAGCCCACAGGCGACCTACAATGAGCAGTTCTTC.

The chain recombines TRBV7-3 with TRBJ2-7, with 7 positions matching TRBD2. Germline-derived CDR1 and CDR2 are SGHTA and FQGTGA. The CDR3 contains 13 residues. With 5 bases clipped from V and 4 bases from J, the junction kept 5 bases outside the gene matches. This chain's CDR3 is CASSPTGRYEQYF. CDR3 coding DNA: TGTGCCAGCAGCCCGACCGGGAGGTACGAGCAGTACTTC.

The CDR3: CASSQEDRPYEQYF. CDR3 coding DNA: TGCGCCAGCAGCCAAGAGGACAGACCCTACGAGCAGTACTTC. The gene calls are TRBV4-3 and TRBJ2-7; perhaps TRBD1 as D (6 bases). The CDR3 runs to 14 residues. Trimming left V 0 bases short and J 2 bases short, with 8 bases between. Germline V lookup: CDR1 LGHNA, CDR2 YSLEER.

This clone was counted only a few times. The chain is built from TRBV6-1 and TRBJ1-2; no clear D. The CDR3 has 13 amino acids. V lost 5 bases to trimming and J lost 0 bases, with 7 bases between them. CDR1 and CDR2 from the germline V gene are MNHNS and SASEGT. The CDR3 sequence is CASSSGSNYGYTF. CDR3 in DNA: TGTGCCAGCAGTTCGGGATCTAACTATGGCTACACCTTC.